The present T cell receptor beta chain was sequenced within a study of neurological immune-mediated disorders. V shed 5 bases and J 1 base; nucleotides not matched to a gene: 5. CDR3 length: 15 amino acids. TCRdb analysed the 5' RACE reads with MiXCR anew, one entry per CDR3 protein. The data contain approximately 30,000 distinct CDR3 sequences, under 30% of them singletons. This clonotype was obtained from a man in his forties or fifties with HTLV-1-associated myelopathy (HAM/TSP). The rearrangement uses TRBV12-3 or TRBV12-4 and TRBJ1-3; 7 nucleotides align to TRBD1. Sequencing input: CD4+ T cells from blood. The CDR3 loop is CASSRQGPSGNTIYF. The CDR3 DNA reads as TGTGCCAGCAGTCGACAGGGTCCATCTGGAAACACCATATATTTT.